Below, one TCR beta chain is given with its context. Every donor, a Caucasian adult, lived in Nashville, Tennessee. It was across several immunoSEQ plates that each subset's genomic DNA was evenly split. The protocol was immunoSEQ multiplex PCR, while the TCRdb copy is restricted to in-frame clones and leaves out a portion. This table holds around 480,000 clones, about 79% found once. Germline V CDR1 and CDR2: SNHLY, FYNNEI. Between the trimmed V and J ends, which lost 7 bases and 2 bases, there was a span of 15 bases. This CDR3 contains 14 residues. The sample originates from a study of shared clonotypes between healthy human individuals.

The chain uses TRBV2 and TRBJ2-7, with TRBD1 as a possible D gene (6 bases). The sample taken for sequencing was PBMCs. This TCR derives from a woman between 40 and 50 years old in good health. Some clones in this sample may be carry-over from other donors' samples. CDR3 bases: TGTGCCAGCAACGATAAACAGGGTCCCTACGAGCAGTACTTC. Its translation is CASNDKQGPYEQYF.